The present TCR beta chain was sequenced within a study of blood T cell repertoires in COVID-19 (TCRdb year 2020). In terms of the full investigation: The collaborator samples originated in the United States, Italy and Spain and spanned the acute and convalescent phases of COVID-19. The material from the prospective study consisted of cDNA or gDNA derived from T cells, B-cell-depleted T cells, or PBMCs. Deeply sampled blood TCRbeta repertoires from subjects exposed to, actively infected with, or recovered from COVID-19 were included in the dataset. The repertoires were released in a freely available public database intended as a resource for research on the immune response to SARS-CoV-2. Samples came from the ongoing ImmuneRACE study (first 160 participants) plus 1,254 subjects from 6 global collaborators. Sample metadata almost always included a de-identified subject ID, COVID-19 status, age in years and sex. HLA class I and class II types, where available, came from metadata supplied by the sample provider rather than from assay-based typing.

On the study overall, not on this receptor specifically: The amount of clinical and demographic metadata varied by source and participant and was provided uncurated.

Whole blood was collected in K2EDTA tubes by collaborating institutions according to the institutions' own protocols. For TCRbeta analysis, collaborators shipped samples in one of three forms: frozen whole blood, isolated PBMCs, or DNA extracted from either of those sample types. With respect to this clone: The target of this receptor is not known. The sample holds no much larger clone one base away, and base qualities are not on file.

V was cut back by 6 bases and J by 7 bases, leaving a gap of 13 bases between them. From the cysteine up to the phenylalanine, the CDR3 has a length of 13 residues. Only the CDR3 portion is preserved as DNA: 39 bases, with reading frame beginning at the first base. TCRbeta CDR3 regions were amplified from genomic DNA by means of the immunoSEQ Assay, a bias-controlled multiplex PCR. In the paper's pipeline: The number of nucleated cells in each sample was estimated by amplification of reference gene primers within the assay. Sequence reads were collapsed and filtered to measure the absolute abundance of every unique TCRbeta CDR3 rearrangement. For each sample, productive Simpson clonality was calculated by taking the square root of Simpson's diversity index across productive rearrangements. Here the immuneACCESS table is served through TCRdb, limited to in-frame sequences with V and J called. Missing clones are a known gap in these copies; in checked studies unresolved V genes cover under half, and the rest lacks a known reason. That table is the source of V, J and clone size, and D and trimming were worked out from the DNA. This sample has roughly 95,000 clones in its table, and 82% of those were observed once. The ten biggest clones cover about 20% of the sample.

The chain employs TRBV12-3 or TRBV12-4 and TRBJ1-5, and the D gene may be TRBD1, 5 bases matching. The TCR comes from an elderly man with acute or convalescent COVID-19. Material for sequencing was peripheral blood. The CDR3 corresponds to CASRVGHGQPQHF. The sequenced DNA is TGTGCCAGCAGGGTGGGGCATGGGCAGCCCCAGCATTTT.